The 3 T cell receptor beta chains in this list originate from one sample, sequenced in a study of T cells after yellow fever vaccination (dated by TCRdb to between 2018 and 2021). The sample's treatment or condition, from its label and the paper: live attenuated yellow fever vaccine strain. Libraries came from 5' RACE. Instrument on record: Illumina HiSeq 2500. TCRdb passed the public sequencing reads through fastp at Q25 and MiXCR, retaining productive beta sequences. Rows are combined by CDR3 protein, so each entry shows the most common genes and DNA. Within this sample are about 550,000 distinct CDR3 sequences, with 19% of them counted one time only. The top ten clones comprise roughly an eighth of the sample. The specimen was PBMCs, collected 15 days after the yellow fever booster vaccination. The receptors come from a man younger than 45 who received the YFV17D yellow fever vaccine.

Only a few counts were recorded for this clonotype. The CDR3, as DNA: TGCAGCGTTGACATTAGCGGGGGGGGAGATACGCAGTATTTT. Translation: CSVDISGGGDTQYF. V is TRBV29-1 and J is TRBJ2-3, with 11 bases fitting TRBD2. V dropped 3 bases and J dropped 5; count of bases not matched to a gene: 4. The CDR3 is 14 residues long. CDR1 and CDR2 from the germline V gene are SQVTM and ANQGSEA.

The chain carries TRBV18 and TRBJ2-5; D gene uncertain. This CDR3 is built from 14 residues. Per the germline V gene, CDR1 is KGHSH and CDR2 is LQKENI. Trimming shortened V by 0 bases and J by 3 bases, and 8 bases separated the two germline ends. CDR3: CASSPPGSKETQYF. As DNA, the CDR3 is TGTGCCAGCTCACCACCGGGATCCAAAGAGACCCAGTACTTC.

The sample holds a few counts of this clonotype. The V and J genes are TRBV5-1 and TRBJ2-3; D might be TRBD1 or TRBD2, each matching 5 bases. The CDR3 loop spans 16 amino acids. Deletions cut 2 bases from V and 2 bases from J, with 15 bases between. Germline V CDR1 and CDR2: SGHRS, YFSETQ. This CDR3 is CASSLQGAEATDTQYF. CDR3 nucleotides: TGCGCCAGCAGCTTACAAGGGGCGGAGGCCACAGATACGCAGTATTTT.